Described below is a single T cell receptor beta chain sequence and its context. Its cognate antigen is unknown. The protocol was immunoSEQ multiplex PCR, while the TCRdb copy is restricted to in-frame clones and leaves out a portion. Of millions of clones in the sample, roughly 94% were seen once. The source of the sample is a study of shared clonotypes between healthy human individuals. Trimming cost V 4 bases and J 3 bases, with 13 bases left between them. CDR3 size: 14 residues. Germline-derived CDR1 and CDR2 are SGHNT and YYREEE (reference sequence). Study-wide results and caveats: Across a handful of donors, naive CD4 shared approximately 4.5%, naive CD8 around 3.5%, memory CD4 2.3%, memory CD8 about 0.4%.

The material sequenced was naive CD4+ T cells sorted from blood. The subset here: CD45RA+ positively selected. The chain combines TRBV5-4 with TRBJ2-5, with a tentative D call TRBD2 (6 bases). The TCR was taken from a young man in good health. The chain's CDR3 is CASSPAGREETQYF. CDR3 DNA: TGTGCCAGCAGCCCGGCGGGGCGCGAAGAGACCCAGTACTTC.